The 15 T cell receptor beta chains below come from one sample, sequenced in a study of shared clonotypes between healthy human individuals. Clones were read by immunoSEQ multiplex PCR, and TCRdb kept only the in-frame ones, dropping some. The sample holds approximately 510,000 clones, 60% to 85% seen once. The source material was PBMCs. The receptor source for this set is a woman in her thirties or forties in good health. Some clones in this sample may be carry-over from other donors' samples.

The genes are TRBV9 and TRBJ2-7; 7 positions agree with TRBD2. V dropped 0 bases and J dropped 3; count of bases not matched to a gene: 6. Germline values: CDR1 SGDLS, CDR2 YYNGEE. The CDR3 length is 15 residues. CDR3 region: CASSVAGGLSYEQYF. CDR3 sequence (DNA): TGTGCCAGCAGCGTAGCGGGGGGACTAAGCTACGAGCAGTACTTC.

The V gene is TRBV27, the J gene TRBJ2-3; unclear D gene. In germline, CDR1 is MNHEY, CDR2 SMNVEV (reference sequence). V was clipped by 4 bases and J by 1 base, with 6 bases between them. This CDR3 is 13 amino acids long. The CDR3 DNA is TGTGCCAGCAGTTCCCCTGGCACAGATACGCAGTATTTT. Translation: CASSSPGTDTQYF.

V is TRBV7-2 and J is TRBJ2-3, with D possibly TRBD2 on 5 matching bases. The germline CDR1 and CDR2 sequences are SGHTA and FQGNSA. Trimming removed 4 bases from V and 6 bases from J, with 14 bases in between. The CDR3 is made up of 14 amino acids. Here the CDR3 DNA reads TGTGCCAGCAGCTCTCTGGGAGTCGCGGATACGCAGTATTTT. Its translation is CASSSLGVADTQYF.

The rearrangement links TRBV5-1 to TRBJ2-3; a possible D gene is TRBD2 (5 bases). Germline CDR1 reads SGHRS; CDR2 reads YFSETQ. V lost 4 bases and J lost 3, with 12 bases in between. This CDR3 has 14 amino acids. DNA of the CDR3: TGCGCCAGCAGCGTCGGCCTAGCAACAGATACGCAGTATTTT. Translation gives CASSVGLATDTQYF.

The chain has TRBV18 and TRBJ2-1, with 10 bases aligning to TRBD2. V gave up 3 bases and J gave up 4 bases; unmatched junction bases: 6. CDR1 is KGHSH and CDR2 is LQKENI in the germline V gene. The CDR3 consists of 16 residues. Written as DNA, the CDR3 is TGTGCCAGCTCACCTGGAAGCGGGAGGGGGTACAATGAGCAGTTCTTC. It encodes CASSPGSGRGYNEQFF. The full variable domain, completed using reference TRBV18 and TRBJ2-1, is NAGVMQNPRHLVRRRGQEARLRCSPMKGHSHVYWYRQLPEEGLKFMVYLQKENIIDESGMPKERFSAEFPKEGPSILRIQQVVRGDSAAYFCASSPGSGRGYNEQFFGPGTRLTVL.

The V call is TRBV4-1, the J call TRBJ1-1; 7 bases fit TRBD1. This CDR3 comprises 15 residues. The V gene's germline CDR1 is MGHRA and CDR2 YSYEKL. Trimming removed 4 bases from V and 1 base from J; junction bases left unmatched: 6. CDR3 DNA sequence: TGCGCCAGCAGCCCCCGGGGACAGAGGAACACTGAAGCTTTCTTT. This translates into CASSPRGQRNTEAFF.

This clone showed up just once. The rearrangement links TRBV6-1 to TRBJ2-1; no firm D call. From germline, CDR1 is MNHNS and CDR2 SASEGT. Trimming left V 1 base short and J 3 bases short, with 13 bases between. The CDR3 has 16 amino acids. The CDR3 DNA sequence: TGTGCCAGCAGTGAAGACGGCTTCCAGTACTACAATGAGCAGTTCTTC. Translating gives CASSEDGFQYYNEQFF.

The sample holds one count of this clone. CDR3 region: CASSSDRETEAFF. DNA of the CDR3: TGTGCCAGTAGTAGTGACAGGGAAACTGAAGCTTTCTTT. The chain links TRBV19 to TRBJ1-1; 7 bases are a match to TRBD1. In germline, CDR1 is LNHDA, CDR2 SQIVND (reference sequence). Trimming cost V 4 bases and J 5 bases; bases outside gene matches: 4. The CDR3 has 13 residues.

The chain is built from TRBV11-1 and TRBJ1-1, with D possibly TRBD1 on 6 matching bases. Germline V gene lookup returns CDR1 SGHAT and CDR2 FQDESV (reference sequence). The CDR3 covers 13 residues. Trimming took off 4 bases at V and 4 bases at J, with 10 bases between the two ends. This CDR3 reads CASSWGQGTEAFF. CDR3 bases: TGTGCCAGCAGCTGGGGGCAGGGCACTGAAGCTTTCTTT.

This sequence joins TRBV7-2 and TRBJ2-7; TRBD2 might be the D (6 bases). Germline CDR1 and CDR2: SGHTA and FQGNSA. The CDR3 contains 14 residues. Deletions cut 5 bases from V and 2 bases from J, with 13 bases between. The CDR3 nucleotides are TGTGCCAGCAGCAAGACTAGTTTTCCCTACGAGCAGTACTTC. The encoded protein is CASSKTSFPYEQYF.

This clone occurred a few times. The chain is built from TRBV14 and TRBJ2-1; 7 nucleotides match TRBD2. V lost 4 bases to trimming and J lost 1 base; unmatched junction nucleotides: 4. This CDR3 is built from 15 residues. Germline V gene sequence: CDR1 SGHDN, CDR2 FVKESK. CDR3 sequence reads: CASSRREWSYNEQFF. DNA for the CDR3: TGTGCCAGCAGCCGGCGGGAGTGGTCCTACAATGAGCAGTTCTTC.

This chain's CDR3 is CASSQQLDRDEQFF. The CDR3 DNA is TGCGCCAGCAGCCAACAGCTCGACAGGGATGAGCAGTTCTTC. The rearrangement joins TRBV4-3 to TRBJ2-1; 7 bases line up with TRBD1. CDR1 is LGHNA, CDR2 YSLEER, per germline. After removal of 2 bases from V and 8 bases from J, the junction contained 6 bases not matched to a gene. There are 14 residues in the CDR3.

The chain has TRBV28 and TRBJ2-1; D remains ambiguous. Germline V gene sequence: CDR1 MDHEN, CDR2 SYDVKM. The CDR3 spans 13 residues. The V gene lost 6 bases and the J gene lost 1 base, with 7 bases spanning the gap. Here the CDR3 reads CASSVRSYNEQFF. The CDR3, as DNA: TGTGCCAGCAGCGTCCGGTCCTACAATGAGCAGTTCTTC.

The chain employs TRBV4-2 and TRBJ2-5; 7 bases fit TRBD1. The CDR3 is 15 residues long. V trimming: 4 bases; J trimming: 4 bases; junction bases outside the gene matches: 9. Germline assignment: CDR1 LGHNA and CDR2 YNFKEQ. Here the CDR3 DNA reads TGTGCCAGCAGCCCGGGGACAGCGTCGTTAGAGACCCAGTACTTC. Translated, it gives CASSPGTASLETQYF.

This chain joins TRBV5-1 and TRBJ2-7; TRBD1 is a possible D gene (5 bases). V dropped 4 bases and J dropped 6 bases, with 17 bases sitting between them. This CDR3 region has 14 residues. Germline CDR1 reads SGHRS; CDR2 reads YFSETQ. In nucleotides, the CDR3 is TGCGCCAGCAGCACACCCAGGGAATTCGGCGAGCAGTACTTC. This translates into CASSTPREFGEQYF. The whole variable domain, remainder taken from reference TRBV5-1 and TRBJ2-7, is KAGVTQTPRYLIKTRGQQVTLSCSPISGHRSVSWYQQTPGQGLQFLFEYFSETQRNKGNFPGRFSGRQFSNSRSEMNVSTLELGDSALYLCASSTPREFGEQYFGPGTRLTVT.